The T cell receptor beta chain described here comes from a study of blood T cell repertoires in COVID-19. For the study at large: Specimens from acute and convalescent COVID-19 originated in the United States, Italy and Spain.

Trimming pared 7 bases from V and 5 bases from J, leaving 29 bases between. This CDR3 has 18 residues. Germline-derived CDR1 and CDR2 are SNHLY and FYNNEI. Original processing notes: Researchers report that nucleated cell counts were estimated from reference gene primer amplification. TCRdb's copy holds only in-frame clones and misses some; the assay was immunoSEQ multiplex PCR. V, J and clone size derive from that table, while D and trimming were established from the DNA sequence. The sample includes more than 200,000 clones, roughly 80% of them seen just once. This chain uses TRBV2 with TRBJ2-5; D might be TRBD1 (6 bases). Sequenced input: peripheral blood. The sequence came from a man between 60 and 75 years old with acute or convalescent COVID-19. The CDR3 sequence: CASNIFARSAQGSETQYF. As DNA, the CDR3 is TGTGCCAGCAACATTTTTGCCAGGTCAGCCCAGGGGTCGGAGACCCAGTACTTC.